This TCR beta chain was captured in a study of cytomegalovirus exposure and HLA in healthy donors (dated by TCRdb to 2016 to 2017). Regarding the study in general: In an earlier analysis of 587 of the donors, 276 Gb of sequence data and 95 million to 130 million unique TCR beta sequences from approximately 180 million T cells were reported. An early release that covered fewer than 800 HLA-typed donors contained approximately 300 gigabases of sequencing data and tens of millions of unique TCR sequences. The genetic ancestry cluster associated with self-reported Caucasian donors included 81% of the 300 to 450 genotyped donors. The aim of the study was to test whether cataloging public T cell receptors could identify signatures of past pathogen exposure. The T cell repertoires of under 750 subjects were profiled by immunosequencing and related to cytomegalovirus serostatus. Along with the roughly 610-subject first cohort, a separate validation cohort of over 90 different subjects was used. High-throughput TCR immunosequencing, statistical association of individual TCRs with disease status, and machine learning were combined to predict cytomegalovirus infection status. To study patterns of TCR occurrence, a later analysis re-analyzed previously published TCR beta repertoires from 666 donors and added high-resolution HLA genotyping. Rather than using new phenotypic data, the later analysis identified candidate immune exposures from TCR beta sequences and from how often those sequences occurred across donors. An earlier analysis of a few hundred of the donors applied high-throughput TCR beta sequencing to assess whether each TCR beta V gene segment acted as functional or pseudogenic. Donor age, sex, ethnicity and CMV serostatus were compiled together with the repertoire data. In a later genetic analysis, genome-wide SNP genotypes for about 55% of the roughly 670 donors were used, and that subset was treated as a discovery cohort. All discovery cohort repertoires had been generated using a single sequencing platform. Class I and class II HLA loci were covered by the typing at four-digit resolution. The number of typed donors differed by locus: about 620-640 for A, B, C, DRB1 and DQB1; approximately 520 for DQA1; approximately 600 for DPA1; and 450 to 480 for DPB1. Roughly five DR-DQ haplotypes were handled as single units for association and clustering because linkage in the cohort was strong. Across approximately 400 genotyped donors of the cohort, an average of approximately 200,000 unique TCR beta nucleotide sequences per donor were sequenced, and around 19% of those sequences were non-productive. Here is what the overall study found, with its caveats: According to a later analysis, most CMV-associated TCR beta chains appeared to be HLA-restricted, and the HLA associations seemed to be driven largely by CMV exposure. The earlier analysis of 587 of the donors excluded approximately 15 rarely observed V segments, including chromosome 9 orphons, because counts were too low. In a later analysis, around 17,000 TCR beta sequences were associated with specific HLA alleles at a false discovery rate of 0.05. An earlier analysis of around 600 of the donors showed that most TCR beta V segments appeared in productive rearrangements either about 87% or about 30% of the time, which broadly matched IMGT annotations. In a later analysis, HLA-associated TCR beta chains showed more clonal expansion and lower generation probabilities than non-associated chains that were equally common. Correlated functional status among segregating V segments might be attributable to linkage disequilibrium, but an unknown experimental factor could not be ruled out. It was suggested by the authors that the approach could potentially be generalized to other disease states and immunological phenotypes. A cluster of highly shared sequence variants was judged likely to be a technical artifact of the sequencing pipeline. The only immune exposure information available for the cohort was CMV serostatus. A further reported finding was that TCR beta sequences accurately predicted the HLA-A and HLA-B alleles for most subjects in the first cohort. Most TCR sequences were seen in very few donors, while some public TCRs were found in many individuals. Some IMGT-functional V segments, including TRBV6-2 and TRBV6-3, could not be told apart with the 87-base-pair reads, so those segments were excluded. A later genetic analysis associated a missense DCLRE1C variant with V-gene and J-gene trimming of TCR beta chains, and an independent cohort replicated the association. Because HLA typing was unavailable for some donors at each locus, only the typed subset was used in association tests. When HLA alleles, especially DR and DQ, strongly co-occurred, TCR associations were difficult to assign to individual alleles. Presence/absence analyses assumed roughly uniform sequencing depth across donors, an assumption that may not hold. In this cohort, only TCR beta chains were sequenced, and detectable features were limited by the absence of alpha or paired-chain data. A later analysis found that TCR association rates varied across HLA loci, with DRB1 alleles showing the most associated TCRs and HLA-C alleles the fewest. In both the original and validation cohorts, the classifier was reported to diagnose cytomegalovirus status with high specificity and sensitivity. Compared with the approximately 600-donor mean, donors in an Asian-associated ancestry cluster had fewer N-insertions in productive TCRs, according to a later genetic analysis. Several of the top co-occurrence clusters appeared to be linked to parvovirus B19, influenza, CMV and Epstein-Barr virus, according to a later analysis. A few of the identified cytomegalovirus-associated TCR beta chains were confirmed in vitro to be specific for cytomegalovirus antigens. The study gave a list of some 150 TCR beta chains associated with cytomegalovirus.

The cohort comprised some 700 healthy bone marrow donors. Cohort members were all nominally healthy when sampled, although unrecorded immune exposures were likely present. The donor was CMV seropositive and belonged to the group of over 250 seropositive cohort members. A peripheral blood sample was collected from each donor, and TCR beta sequencing was performed on peripheral blood mononuclear cells. Genomic DNA extraction from the blood cell samples was performed with the Qiagen DNeasy Blood Extraction Kit. With regard to this clone: The antigen it recognizes is unknown. Base qualities are not provided; no much larger clone lies one nucleotide away.

The CDR3 spans 15 residues, from the cysteine through the phenylalanine. Only CDR3 DNA remains: 45 bases, in frame from the first base. The germline V gene provides CDR1 SGHRS and CDR2 YFSETQ. Trimming costs V 1 base and J 5 bases, and their ends lie 12 bases apart. Receptors were amplified or captured by the immunoSEQ multiplex PCR assay. A mixture of 60 forward primers for TCR Vbeta segments and 13 reverse primers for TCR Jbeta segments was used in the multiplex PCR. A multiplex PCR assay on genomic DNA amplified the CDR3 region of rearranged TCR beta genes. The Illumina HiSeq System was used to sequence the amplified TCR beta libraries as 87-base-pair reads. The source study handled its data this way. A later analysis counted tens of millions of unique TCR beta chains across the 700 or so repertoires, and some 11 million of these chains were shared by at least two donors. Raw reads were error-corrected and collapsed into unique sequences with a nearest-neighbor algorithm that merged closely related sequences to remove PCR and sequencing errors. Alignment of CDR3 sequences to IMGT reference sequences was used to assign V, D and J gene segments. For a sequence to be retained, a match of at least six nucleotides was required to both a V gene segment and a J gene segment. A rearrangement was called productive if the CDR3 had no stop codons and remained in frame with V and J, and every other rearrangement was called non-productive. CDR3 was defined according to IMGT convention as the region running from the second conserved V-encoded cysteine to the conserved J-encoded phenylalanine. The earlier analysis of about 560 of the donors excluded any sequence lacking an unambiguous match to a single V gene segment. An earlier analysis of several hundred of the donors called V segments functional above 56.7% productive rearrangements and segregating when the between-donor standard deviation exceeded 5%. A statistical classification framework was built to diagnose cytomegalovirus status from the catalog of TCR beta chain sequences. In a later analysis, TCR nucleotide sequences were compared against IMGT/GENE-DB human TR gene sequences so that V and J genes could be assigned. A later analysis assigned CDR3 sequences and most-parsimonious VDJ recombination scenarios with the TCRdist pipeline. In a later analysis, each TCR beta chain was defined by its CDR3 amino acid sequence together with its V-gene family, and reads lacking a unique V-gene family were excluded. As a way to deal with suspected cross-contamination and a sequencing artifact, a later analysis dropped 500 to 700 nucleotide sequences that were highly shared and had low generation probability. In a later analysis, a clonal expansion index for each public chain was calculated from normalized within-repertoire ranks of inferred template counts. Generation probabilities in a later analysis came from a VDJ recombination model fitted to out-of-frame rearrangements, and those results were checked against IGoR. Hypergeometric tests were used in a later analysis to score TCR-TCR, TCR-HLA and TCR-CMV co-occurrence, with a repertoire-size bias correction applied to the TCR pairs. To estimate false discovery rates, a later analysis permuted the HLA or CMV assignments 20 times. In a later analysis, co-occurring TCRs were grouped with DBSCAN, and TCRdist sequence similarity was added when clustering was performed within HLA-allele-positive subsets. Co-occurrence clustering excluded repertoires with fewer than 30,000 or more than 120,000 public chains, plus five with anomalous nucleotide sharing. Entries here come from immuneACCESS through TCRdb and include only in-frame sequences with V and J called. Some clones fail to appear in such tables; in the studies checked, an unresolved V gene covers under half of the shortfall, and the cause of the remainder is unknown. V and J calls and clone size are copied from that table; D and trimming were computed from the DNA. Recorded for this sample are 100,000 to 150,000 clones; 17% of them occurred a single time. About 3% of the sample is taken by the ten largest.

The sample taken for sequencing was PBMCs. The sequence links TRBV5-1 to TRBJ1-4, with no D gene named confidently. The sequence came from a female donor in good health and CMV-seropositive. The CDR3 loop reads CASSLSGDSNEKLFF. The DNA sequence reads TGCGCCAGCAGCTTGTCCGGGGATAGCAATGAAAAACTGTTTTTT. The CDR3, completed at both ends by the reference TRBV5-1 and TRBJ1-4 genes, gives the full variable domain KAGVTQTPRYLIKTRGQQVTLSCSPISGHRSVSWYQQTPGQGLQFLFEYFSETQRNKGNFPGRFSGRQFSNSRSEMNVSTLELGDSALYLCASSLSGDSNEKLFFGSGTQLSVL.